This TCR beta chain came from a study of human T cells and chemical hapten exposure. About the study: Predominantly women, the patients had alopecia areata, totalis or universalis. Study-wide results and caveats: Counts of TCRs above 1 in 1000 frequency stayed unchanged with DPC sensitization.

The sample holds a few counts of this clonotype. Antigen specificity is unknown. Between the trimmed V and J ends, which lost 5 bases and 0 bases, there was a span of 14 bases. This CDR3 is 15 amino acids long. Looked up from germline, CDR1 is SGHRS and CDR2 is YFSETQ. Unique molecular identifiers were affixed to discrete cDNA molecules within the library. TCRdb called the RACE reads again in MiXCR, with one record for every CDR3 protein. Of 250,000 or so distinct CDR3 sequences listed, approximately 7.5% are singletons. The time point is: pre-sensitization, week 0. Treatment defined: therapeutic diphenylcyclopropenone sensitization with weekly scalp DPC.

The TCR sequence derives from a man between 18 and 35 years old with alopecia areata. Some clones in this sample may be carry-over from other donors' samples. The specimen was whole blood, collected in connection with sensitization to the hapten diphenylcyclopropenone (DPC). V gene TRBV5-1 combines with J gene TRBJ1-1; D unresolved. CDR3 in amino acids: CASRGLAVMNTEAFF. CDR3 sequence (DNA): TGCGCCAGCAGAGGACTGGCAGTTATGAACACTGAAGCTTTCTTT.